Each of the 14 T cell receptor beta chains below was sequenced from the same sample in a study of T cell responses to AZD1222 COVID-19 vaccine listed by TCRdb under 2021. Library construction relied on the immunoSEQ multiplex PCR assay. TCRdb holds this immuneACCESS table with in-frame rearrangements only. Some clones are missing; in checked studies, unresolved V genes explain under half, and the rest has no known cause. This sample has roughly 120,000 clones in its table, and about 90% of those were observed once. Of the sample, roughly 7.4% is held by the ten largest clones. Interpreted using the paper, the time point label stands for: baseline before first vaccination. Sequenced material: peripheral blood, taken on day 0 of AZD1222 vaccination. Receptors originate from an adult in good health.

The chain combines TRBV27 with TRBJ2-7; maybe TRBD1 (6 bases). The CDR3 has 15 residues. The V end was cut by 5 bases, the J end by 5 bases, with 19 bases between. In germline, CDR1 is MNHEY, CDR2 SMNVEV (reference sequence). The CDR3 protein is CASSPPQGLRHEQYF. The CDR3 region has the DNA TGTGCCAGCAGTCCACCGCAGGGGCTTAGGCACGAGCAGTACTTC.

This chain connects TRBV12-3 or TRBV12-4 to TRBJ1-1; D remains ambiguous. Deletions cut 3 bases from V and 8 bases from J, with 10 bases between. This CDR3 has 12 residues. CDR3 nucleotides: TGTGCCAGCAGTTTCGGAGAAACAGAAGCTTTCTTT. This translates into CASSFGETEAFF.

The chain combines TRBV28 with TRBJ1-1; D might be TRBD1 (5 bases). CDR1 MDHEN and CDR2 SYDVKM come from the germline V gene. V dropped 8 bases and J dropped 5 bases, with 21 bases sitting between them. This CDR3 has 15 residues. The DNA of the CDR3 is TGTGCCAGCCTGAGCGGGGGGAGCAGGGTAACTGAAGCTTTCTTT. Translated: CASLSGGSRVTEAFF.

This clone appeared a single time. This chain uses TRBV6-5 with TRBJ1-5, with D perhaps TRBD1 (5 bases). Trimming pared 8 bases from V and 3 bases from J, leaving 11 bases between. CDR3 length: 13 amino acids. Germline V gives CDR1 MNHEY, CDR2 SVGAGI. The CDR3 here is CASRSGPNQPQHF. Written as DNA, the CDR3 is TGTGCCAGCCGTTCGGGACCCAATCAGCCCCAGCATTTT.

This clone was recorded only once. The rearrangement uses TRBV18 and TRBJ2-2; 9 bases map to TRBD1. With V trimmed by 1 base and J by 3 bases, 0 bases remained unmatched. The CDR3 covers 15 residues. The germline gives CDR1 KGHSH, CDR2 LQKENI. DNA for the CDR3: TGTGCCAGCTCACCACGGACAGGGGACACCGGGGAGCTGTTTTTT. Amino acid sequence: CASSPRTGDTGELFF.

This chain links TRBV28 with TRBJ2-7; tentative D call: TRBD1 (5 bases). Looked up from germline, CDR1 is MDHEN and CDR2 is SYDVKM. The CDR3 runs 13 residues. The V end lost 4 bases, the J end lost 2 bases, and 9 bases lay between the germline ends. The CDR3 sequence is CASSSTATYEQYF. CDR3 nucleotide sequence: TGTGCCAGCAGTTCGACAGCGACCTACGAGCAGTACTTC.

The chain recombines TRBV19 with TRBJ2-7; 8 positions agree with TRBD2. Germline CDR1 and CDR2: LNHDA and SQIVND (reference sequence). The CDR3 length is 14 residues. The trim removed 3 bases at V and 0 bases at J, leaving 1 base unmatched. The chain's CDR3 is CASSIAGGSYEQYF. In DNA, the CDR3 is TGTGCCAGTAGTATTGCGGGGGGCTCCTACGAGCAGTACTTC. Based on the CDR3 plus reference TRBV19 and TRBJ2-7, the full variable domain is DGGITQSPKYLFRKEGQNVTLSCEQNLNHDAMYWYRQDPGQGLRLIYYSQIVNDFQKGDIAEGYSVSREKKESFPLTVTSAQKNPTAFYLCASSIAGGSYEQYFGPGTRLTVT.

The chain combines TRBV5-6 with TRBJ1-2; D may be TRBD1 (6 bases). The V gene lost 4 bases and the J gene lost 4 bases, with 11 bases spanning the gap. This CDR3 has 13 amino acids. Germline V gene sequence: CDR1 SGHDT, CDR2 YYEEEE. The CDR3 DNA sequence: TGTGCCAGCAGCCGACAGGACCTCTATGGCTACACCTTC. This encodes CASSRQDLYGYTF. Looking up the rest from reference TRBV5-6 and TRBJ1-2 gives the full variable domain: DAGVTQSPTHLIKTRGQQVTLRCSPKSGHDTVSWYQQALGQGPQFIFQYYEEEERQRGNFPDRFSGHQFPNYSSELNVNALLLGDSALYLCASSRQDLYGYTFGSGTRLTVV.

The V gene is TRBV19, the J gene TRBJ1-2; 7 nucleotides agree with TRBD1. Germline CDR1 and CDR2: LNHDA and SQIVND (reference sequence). CDR3 size: 13 residues. Germline trimming cut 1 base from V and 6 bases from J; bases unmatched to any gene: 2. CDR3 in DNA: TGTGCCAGTAGTATAGCCGGGACAGATGGCTACACCTTC. Protein product: CASSIAGTDGYTF.

This chain uses TRBV5-4 with TRBJ2-2; D gene uncertain. With 3 bases removed from V and 7 bases from J, the gap between germline ends came to 10 bases. Looked up from germline, CDR1 is SGHNT and CDR2 is YYREEE (reference sequence). The CDR3 loop spans 13 amino acids. CDR3 sequence reads: CASSSPSVGELFF. In DNA, the CDR3 is TGTGCCAGCAGCTCCCCCAGCGTCGGGGAGCTGTTTTTT.

This chain joins TRBV21-1 and TRBJ2-7; the listed D gene, TRBD1, was not tested against the DNA. TRBV21-1 is recorded as a pseudogene. The CDR3 spans 16 residues. The CDR3, as DNA: TGTGCCAGCAGCAAAGAGGAGACAGGGACTTCCTACGAGCAGTACTTC. Its translation is CASSKEETGTSYEQYF.

V usage is TRBV2 and J usage is TRBJ2-7, with TRBD1 matching 9 bases. From germline, CDR1 is SNHLY and CDR2 FYNNEI. With V trimmed by 8 bases and J by 3 bases, 11 bases remained unmatched. This CDR3 region has 15 residues. For the CDR3, the DNA is TGTGCCAGCCTACCCAGGGGACAGGGTATCTACGAGCAGTACTTC. Protein product: CASLPRGQGIYEQYF.

This clone is a singleton in its sample. This chain uses TRBV12-3 or TRBV12-4 with TRBJ1-1; possibly TRBD1 for D (6 bases). This CDR3 is built from 13 residues. V was pared by 3 bases and J by 3 bases, with 8 bases between. CDR3 loop: CASSLKGDTEAFF. The CDR3 coding sequence is TGTGCCAGCAGTTTGAAGGGGGACACTGAAGCTTTCTTT.

The chain recombines TRBV28 with TRBJ2-3; TRBD2 matches at 11 bases. The CDR3 length is 15 residues. With 6 bases clipped from V and 2 bases from J, the junction kept 4 bases outside the gene matches. In germline, CDR1 is MDHEN, CDR2 SYDVKM. This CDR3 is CASRIAGGYTDTQYF. CDR3 coding DNA: TGTGCCAGCAGGATAGCGGGGGGGTACACAGATACGCAGTATTTT.